The 21 T cell receptor beta chains given below trace back to one sample, sequenced in a study of blood T cell repertoires in COVID-19. Only in-frame clones appear in the TCRdb table, and some are missing; sequencing was by immunoSEQ multiplex PCR. The sample carries 76,000 or so clones, around nine tenths recorded once. The sample consisted of peripheral blood. The receptors originated from a human donor in a cohort sampled during active COVID-19.

The chain has TRBV7-8 and TRBJ1-2, with TRBD1 matching over 9 bases. Per germline, CDR1 SGHVS and CDR2 FQNEAQ. CDR3 length: 14 residues. V lost 4 bases and J lost 4; bases outside the gene matches: 4. This CDR3 is CASSSGTGSYGYTF. The CDR3 DNA reads as TGTGCCAGCAGCTCGGGGACAGGGAGCTATGGCTACACCTTC.

This chain joins TRBV12-3 or TRBV12-4 and TRBJ1-4, with D hard to call. The CDR3 is made up of 13 amino acids. The V end was cut by 1 base, the J end by 8 bases, with 8 bases between. CDR3: CASSLVPREKLFF. CDR3 bases: TGTGCCAGCAGTTTAGTCCCTAGAGAAAAACTGTTTTTT.

The chain has TRBV3-1 (or the pseudogene TRBV3-2) and TRBJ1-3, with D tentatively TRBD1 (6 bases). The CDR3 has 14 residues. CDR1 is LGHDT, CDR2 YNNKEL, per germline (reference sequence). V was clipped by 4 bases and J by 4 bases, with 11 bases between them. The CDR3 spells CASSPVGGGNTIYF. In DNA form, the CDR3 reads TGTGCCAGCAGCCCAGTTGGGGGCGGAAACACCATATATTTT.

The chain joins TRBV6-2 or TRBV6-3 to TRBJ1-2; no firm D call. CDR1 MNHEY and CDR2 SVGEGT come from the germline V gene. With 6 bases removed from V and 4 bases from J, the gap between germline ends came to 15 bases. This CDR3 is built from 14 residues. The CDR3 loop reads CASSDPGRAYGYTF. In DNA form, the CDR3 reads TGTGCCAGCAGCGACCCGGGAAGGGCCTATGGCTACACCTTC.

The chain links TRBV4-2 to TRBJ2-1; D is unresolved. CDR1 and CDR2 from the germline V gene are LGHNA and YNFKEQ. Between the trimmed V and J ends, which lost 0 bases and 0 bases, there was a span of 15 bases. This CDR3 has 18 residues. CDR3 in amino acids: CASSQDPLGSSSYNEQFF. In nucleotides, the CDR3 is TGTGCCAGCAGCCAAGACCCCCTCGGGTCTAGCTCCTACAATGAGCAGTTCTTC.

The chain recombines TRBV5-6 with TRBJ1-1; 8 bases match TRBD1. The CDR3 is made up of 18 amino acids. Germline V gives CDR1 SGHDT, CDR2 YYEEEE. V shed 0 bases and J 0 bases; nucleotides not matched to a gene: 10. The CDR3 nucleotides read TGTGCCAGCAGCTTGGCGCAGGGGGCGAAAATGGTGAACACTGAAGCTTTCTTT. Translation: CASSLAQGAKMVNTEAFF.

The chain carries TRBV10-3 and TRBJ1-6, with 7 positions matching TRBD1. V was pared by 4 bases and J by 4 bases, with 7 bases of the junction left unmatched. The CDR3 is made up of 16 amino acids. Germline-derived CDR1 and CDR2 are ENHRY and SYGVKD. CDR3 nucleotides: TGTGCCATCAGTGTAAACAGGGGCGAATATAATTCACCCCTCCACTTT. It specifies CAISVNRGEYNSPLHF.

The chain employs TRBV3-1 (or the pseudogene TRBV3-2) and TRBJ1-3, with D maybe TRBD1 (5 bases). V dropped 1 base and J dropped 5 bases, with 9 bases sitting between them. The CDR3 is 14 residues long. The germline V gene has CDR1 LGHDT and CDR2 YNNKEL (reference sequence). CDR3 sequence reads: CASSQGGPRNTIYF. CDR3 bases: TGTGCCAGCAGCCAAGGGGGCCCGCGAAACACCATATATTTT.

The genes are TRBV6-5 and TRBJ1-4; tentatively, D is TRBD1 (5 bases). The CDR3 extends over 15 amino acids. The germline V and J ends were trimmed by 4 bases and 3 bases, with 12 bases remaining between them. The germline gives CDR1 MNHEY, CDR2 SVGAGI. CDR3 in amino acids: CASSFQGKANEKLFF. For the CDR3, the DNA is TGTGCCAGCAGTTTTCAGGGTAAAGCTAATGAAAAACTGTTTTTT.

The chain employs TRBV4-1 and TRBJ2-1; 8 bases map to TRBD2. Trimming removed 4 bases from V and 2 bases from J; junction bases left unmatched: 7. Germline-derived CDR1 and CDR2 are MGHRA and YSYEKL. The CDR3 has 16 residues. The CDR3 protein is CASSPLGTRTYNEQFF. The CDR3 DNA follows: TGCGCCAGCAGCCCACTCGGGACTAGAACCTACAATGAGCAGTTCTTC.

J is TRBJ1-2 and V is TRBV12-3 or TRBV12-4, with a weak D call TRBD1 (6 bases). The CDR3 sequence is 12 residues long. Trimming pared 4 bases from V and 8 bases from J, leaving 11 bases between. The CDR3 DNA reads TGTGCCAGCAGTTCGGACAGTCCGGGCTACACCTTC. It encodes CASSSDSPGYTF.

For this clone: The same CDR3 is also encoded by other DNA sequences in this sample. The genes are TRBV29-1 and TRBJ2-1; 10 bases align to TRBD1. Germline V gene sequence: CDR1 SQVTM, CDR2 ANQGSEA. This CDR3 is built from 14 residues. CDR3 DNA sequence: TGCAGTGCCACGACAGGGGGCTTAGGGAATGAGCAGTTCTTC. It translates to CSATTGGLGNEQFF.

This chain links TRBV7-2 with TRBJ2-5, with 10 bases matching TRBD1. Germline loops: CDR1 SGHTA, CDR2 FQGNSA. Trimming at V came to 5 bases and at J to 4 bases, leaving 10 bases not matched to a gene. The CDR3 is made up of 16 amino acids. In nucleotides, the CDR3 is TGTGCCAGCAGCCCCCGGGGACAGGGGTTTGTAGAGACCCAGTACTTC. Translated, it gives CASSPRGQGFVETQYF.

The chain recombines TRBV6-1 with TRBJ2-1; 9 bases are shared with TRBD2. The ends lost 2 bases at V and 4 bases at J; junction bases unmatched: 15. The length of the CDR3 is 19 residues. Germline CDR1 is MNHNS and CDR2 is SASEGT. The CDR3, as DNA: TGTGCCAGCAGTGAAAATTACTTCGTCCTAGCGGGGCGATACAATGAGCAGTTCTTC. Its protein is CASSENYFVLAGRYNEQFF.

The chain carries TRBV23-1 and TRBJ1-5, with D perhaps matching TRBD1 (5 bases). TRBV23-1 is flagged as an ORF with uncertain function. The CDR3 is made up of 15 amino acids. Trimming took off 0 bases at V and 2 bases at J, with 8 bases between the two ends. CDR3 DNA: TGCGCCAGCAGTCAATCTGGGGGGGGCAATCAGCCCCAGCATTTT. Translated: CASSQSGGGNQPQHF.

The count of this clone is one. J is TRBJ1-1 and V is TRBV9; D not certain. Between the trimmed V and J ends, which lost 4 bases and 0 bases, there was a span of 7 bases. The CDR3 is 13 residues long. Germline assignment: CDR1 SGDLS and CDR2 YYNGEE. The DNA of the CDR3 is TGTGCCAGCAGCCACTATTTGAACACTGAAGCTTTCTTT. It encodes CASSHYLNTEAFF.

This sequence joins TRBV30 and TRBJ2-5; a possible D gene is TRBD1 (6 bases). This CDR3 spans 13 amino acids. The germline V gene has CDR1 GTSNPN and CDR2 SVGIG (reference sequence). V dropped 0 bases and J dropped 4 bases, with 9 bases sitting between them. The CDR3 is CAWSVQGGETQYF. The CDR3 bases are TGTGCCTGGAGTGTACAGGGTGGAGAGACCCAGTACTTC.

The CDR3 DNA reads as TGTGCCAGCAGCTTACGGGAGAGGAGAGAGACCCAGTACTTC. Translation gives CASSLRERRETQYF. J is TRBJ2-5 and V is TRBV7-2; D may be TRBD2 (6 bases). There are 14 residues in the CDR3. V was trimmed by 2 bases and J by 4 bases, leaving 11 bases between them. Germline-derived CDR1 and CDR2 are SGHTA and FQGNSA.

This clone came up a few times. J is TRBJ1-6 and V is TRBV2, with D unclear. This CDR3 comprises 14 residues. Germline V gene data show CDR1 as SNHLY and CDR2 as FYNNEI. Trimming shortened V by 7 bases and J by 9 bases, and 16 bases separated the two germline ends. The DNA of the CDR3 is TGTGCCAGCAACGAGGTGGAGTTTGGTTCACCCCTCCACTTT. Its translation is CASNEVEFGSPLHF.

The chain uses TRBV7-2 and TRBJ2-4; D perhaps matches TRBD1 (6 bases). CDR3 length: 16 residues. CDR1 and CDR2 (germline): SGHTA, FQGNSA. Trimming shortened V by 6 bases and J by 7 bases, and 22 bases separated the two germline ends. The CDR3 region is CASRQQGRRTSNIQYF. DNA for the CDR3: TGTGCCAGCAGGCAACAGGGCAGGCGGACGTCGAACATTCAGTACTTC.

The V gene is TRBV5-4, the J gene TRBJ1-3, with D hard to call. Deletions cut 3 bases from V and 3 bases from J, with 7 bases between. Germline V lookup: CDR1 SGHNT, CDR2 YYREEE (reference sequence). The CDR3 contains 13 residues. In DNA form, the CDR3 reads TGTGCCAGCAGCTCCCTCAGTGGAAACACCATATATTTT. It translates to CASSSLSGNTIYF.